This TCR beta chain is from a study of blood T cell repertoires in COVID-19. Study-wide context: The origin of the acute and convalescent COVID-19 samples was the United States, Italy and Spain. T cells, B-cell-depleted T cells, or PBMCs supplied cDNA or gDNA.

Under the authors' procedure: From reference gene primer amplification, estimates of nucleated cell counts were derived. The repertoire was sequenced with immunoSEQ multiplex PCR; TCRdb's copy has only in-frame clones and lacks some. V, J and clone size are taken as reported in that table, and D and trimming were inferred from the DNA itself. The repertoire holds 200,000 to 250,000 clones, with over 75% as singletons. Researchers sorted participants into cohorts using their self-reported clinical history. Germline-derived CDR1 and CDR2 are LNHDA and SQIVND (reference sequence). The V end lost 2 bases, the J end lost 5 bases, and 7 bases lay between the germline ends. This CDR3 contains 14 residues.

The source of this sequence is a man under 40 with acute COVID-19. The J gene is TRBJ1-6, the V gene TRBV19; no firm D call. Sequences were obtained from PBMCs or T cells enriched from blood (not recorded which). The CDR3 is CASSINPDNSPLHF. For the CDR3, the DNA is TGTGCCAGTAGTATAAATCCAGATAATTCACCCCTCCACTTT.